This TCR beta chain was identified during a study of blood T cell repertoires in COVID-19. Method: immunoSEQ multiplex PCR; TCRdb's copy keeps in-frame clones and lacks some. The table shows 150,000 to 200,000 clones, with about 92% occurring only once. From germline, CDR1 is SNHLY and CDR2 FYNNEI. The V end was cut by 9 bases, the J end by 0 bases, with 11 bases between. The CDR3 extends over 14 amino acids. This sequence was found in a man aged 25-40 years with COVID-19, enrolled during active disease. V gene TRBV2 combines with J gene TRBJ2-2, with TRBD1 as a possible D gene (6 bases). The sample comprised peripheral blood. The CDR3 spells CARDRTSNTGELFF. The CDR3 nucleotides read TGTGCCAGAGACAGGACCTCGAACACCGGGGAGCTGTTTTTT.